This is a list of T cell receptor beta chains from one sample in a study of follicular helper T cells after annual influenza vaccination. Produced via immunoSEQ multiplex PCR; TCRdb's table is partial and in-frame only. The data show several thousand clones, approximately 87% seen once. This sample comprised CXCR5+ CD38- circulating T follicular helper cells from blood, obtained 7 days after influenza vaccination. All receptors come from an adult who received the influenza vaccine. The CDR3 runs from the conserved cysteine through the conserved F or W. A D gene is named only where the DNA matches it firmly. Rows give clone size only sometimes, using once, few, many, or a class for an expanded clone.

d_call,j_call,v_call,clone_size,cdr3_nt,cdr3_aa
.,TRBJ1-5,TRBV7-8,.,TGTGCCAGCAGCAGGGGAGCCAATCAGCCCCAGCATTTT,CASSRGANQPQHF
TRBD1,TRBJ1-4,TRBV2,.,TGTGCCAGCAGCTCGACAGGGAGGAGTGAAAAACTGTTTTTT,CASSSTGRSEKLFF
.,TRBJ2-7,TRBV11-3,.,TGTGCCAGCAGACACAGGGACTCCTACGAGCAGTACTTC,CASRHRDSYEQYF
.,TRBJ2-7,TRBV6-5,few,TGTGCCAGCGCCCCCGGGGCCTCCTACGAGCAGTACTTC,CASAPGASYEQYF
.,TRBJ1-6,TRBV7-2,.,TGTGCCAGCAGCTTAGCACTTGCCTCACCCCTCCACTTT,CASSLALASPLHF
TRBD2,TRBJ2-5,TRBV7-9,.,TGTGCCAGCAGCCCGGATAGCGGGGGGAGAAGGGAGACCCAGTACTTC,CASSPDSGGRRETQYF
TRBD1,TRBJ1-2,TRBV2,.,TGTGCCAGCAGTGCCTACCGGGACAGGGACTATCACACCTTC,CASSAYRDRDYHTF
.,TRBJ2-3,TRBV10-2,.,TGCGCCAGCGCCAGCACAGATACGCAGTATTTT,CASASTDTQYF
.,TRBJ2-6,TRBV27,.,TGTGCCAGCAGTCCCAGGGGATCTGGGGCCAACGTCCTGACTTTC,CASSPRGSGANVLTF
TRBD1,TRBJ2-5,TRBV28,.,TGTGCCAGCAGTTTACAGGGGGCTCAAGAGACCCAGTACTTC,CASSLQGAQETQYF
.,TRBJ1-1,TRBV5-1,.,TGCGCCAGCAGCCAAACACCGAACACTGAAGCTTTCTTT,CASSQTPNTEAFF
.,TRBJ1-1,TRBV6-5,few,TGTGCCAGCAGTTTCCCCGGGAGAGAAGCTTTCTTT,CASSFPGREAFF
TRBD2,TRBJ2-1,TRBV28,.,TGTGCCAGCAGTTTATCCCTAGCGGGGGCCTCGCCCCGGTACAATGAGCAGTTCTTC,CASSLSLAGASPRYNEQFF
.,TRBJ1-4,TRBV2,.,TGTGCCAGCAGTGCTTGGGGGTCTGGGGAAAAACTGTTTTTT,CASSAWGSGEKLFF
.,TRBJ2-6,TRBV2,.,TGTGCCAGCAGTGAAGTTCCCCCTTCCTCTGGGGCCAACGTCCTGACTTTC,CASSEVPPSSGANVLTF
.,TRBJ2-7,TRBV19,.,TGTGCCAGGATTAGATGCGAGCAGTACTTC,CARIRCEQYF
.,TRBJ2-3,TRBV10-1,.,TGCGCCCGCGCGGGTAGCCCGGAGTTGTGGACGCAGTATTTT,CARAGSPELWTQYF
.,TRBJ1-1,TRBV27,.,TGTGCCAGCAGTTTAGAGGGATTGAACACTGAAGCTTTCTTT,CASSLEGLNTEAFF
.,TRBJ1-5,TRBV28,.,TGTGCCAGCAGTGAGGACAGATATAGCAATCAGCCCCAGCATTTT,CASSEDRYSNQPQHF
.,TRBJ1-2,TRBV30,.,TGTGCCTGGAGTTTCCGGGGACGGATTAACTATGGCTACACCTTC,CAWSFRGRINYGYTF
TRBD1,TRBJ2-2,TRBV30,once,TGTGCCTGGAGTGATATCACAGGGGTTTTCACCGGGGAGCTGTTTTTT,CAWSDITGVFTGELFF
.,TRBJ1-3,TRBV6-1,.,TGTGCCAGCATCAGGAAGGGAACTGGAAACACCATATATTTT,CASIRKGTGNTIYF
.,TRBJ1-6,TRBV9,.,TGTGCCAGCAGCGCCGGGACAACTACTAATTCACCCCTCCACTTT,CASSAGTTTNSPLHF
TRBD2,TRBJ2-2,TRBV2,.,TGTGCCAGCATGACTAGCGGGGTCGGGGAGCTGTTTTTT,CASMTSGVGELFF
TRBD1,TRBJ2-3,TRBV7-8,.,TGTGCCAGCAGGGGTACCGGGACAGGGGTCACAGATACGCAGTATTTT,CASRGTGTGVTDTQYF
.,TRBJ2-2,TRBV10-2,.,TGCGCCAGCACCCAGGGCCACACCGGGGAGCTGTTTTTT,CASTQGHTGELFF
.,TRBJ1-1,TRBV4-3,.,TGCGCCAGCAGCCAAGTGGGGGGAAACACTGAAGCTTTCTTT,CASSQVGGNTEAFF
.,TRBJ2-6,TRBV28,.,TGTGCCAGCACCCTTAGCTCTGGGGCCAACGTCCTGACTTTC,CASTLSSGANVLTF
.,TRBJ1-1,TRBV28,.,TGTGCCAGCAGGACGGGAGGAGAGGCCACTGAAGCTTTCTTT,CASRTGGEATEAFF
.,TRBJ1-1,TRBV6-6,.,TGTGCCAGCACTGTAGGGACAATGGAAGCTTTCTTT,CASTVGTMEAFF